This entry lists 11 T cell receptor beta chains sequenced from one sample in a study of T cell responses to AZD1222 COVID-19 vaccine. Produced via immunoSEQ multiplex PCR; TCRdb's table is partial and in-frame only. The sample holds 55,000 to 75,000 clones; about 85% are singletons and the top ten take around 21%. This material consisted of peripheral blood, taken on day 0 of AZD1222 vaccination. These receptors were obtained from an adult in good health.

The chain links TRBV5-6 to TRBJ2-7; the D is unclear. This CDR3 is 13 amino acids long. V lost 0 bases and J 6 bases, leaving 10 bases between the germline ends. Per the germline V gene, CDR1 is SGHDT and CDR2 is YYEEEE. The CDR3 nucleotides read TGTGCCAGCAGCTTGGGGAGCTGGGGCGAGCAGTACTTC. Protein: CASSLGSWGEQYF.

CDR3 sequence: CASSPRDRGLDEQFF. Written as DNA, the CDR3 is TGTGCCAGCAGTCCCCGGGACAGGGGATTAGATGAGCAGTTCTTC. V is TRBV2 and J is TRBJ2-1; 10 nucleotides match TRBD1. The CDR3 is 15 residues long. Germline V gives CDR1 SNHLY, CDR2 FYNNEI. The trim removed 5 bases at V and 8 bases at J, leaving 9 bases unmatched.

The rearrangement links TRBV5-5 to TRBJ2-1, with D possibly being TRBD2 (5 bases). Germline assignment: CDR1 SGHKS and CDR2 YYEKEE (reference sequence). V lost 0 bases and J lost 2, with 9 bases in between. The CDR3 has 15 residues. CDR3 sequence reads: CASSLADWTYNEQFF. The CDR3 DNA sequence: TGTGCCAGCAGCTTGGCGGACTGGACCTACAATGAGCAGTTCTTC.

DNA of the CDR3: TGTGCCAGTAGTATCCGTAGAGCAGCCTACGAGCAGTACTTC. It encodes CASSIRRAAYEQYF. This chain connects TRBV19 to TRBJ2-7; D unclear. This CDR3 has 14 residues. Germline CDR1 and CDR2: LNHDA and SQIVND (reference sequence). Trimming took off 3 bases at V and 2 bases at J, with 11 bases between the two ends. Complete variable domain (other parts from reference TRBV19 and TRBJ2-7): DGGITQSPKYLFRKEGQNVTLSCEQNLNHDAMYWYRQDPGQGLRLIYYSQIVNDFQKGDIAEGYSVSREKKESFPLTVTSAQKNPTAFYLCASSIRRAAYEQYFGPGTRLTVT.

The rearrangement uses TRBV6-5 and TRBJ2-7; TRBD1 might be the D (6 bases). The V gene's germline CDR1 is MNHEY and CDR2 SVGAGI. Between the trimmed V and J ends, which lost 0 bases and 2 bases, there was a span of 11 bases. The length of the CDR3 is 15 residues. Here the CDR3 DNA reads TGTGCCAGCAGTTACTCGGTGGGGGCCCCCTACGAGCAGTACTTC. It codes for CASSYSVGAPYEQYF.

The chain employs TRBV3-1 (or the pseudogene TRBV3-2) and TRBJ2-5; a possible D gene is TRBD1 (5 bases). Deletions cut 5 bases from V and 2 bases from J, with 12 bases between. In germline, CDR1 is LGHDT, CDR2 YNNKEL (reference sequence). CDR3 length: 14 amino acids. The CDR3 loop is CASSFVREQETQYF. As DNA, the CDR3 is TGTGCCAGCAGCTTTGTCAGGGAACAAGAGACCCAGTACTTC.

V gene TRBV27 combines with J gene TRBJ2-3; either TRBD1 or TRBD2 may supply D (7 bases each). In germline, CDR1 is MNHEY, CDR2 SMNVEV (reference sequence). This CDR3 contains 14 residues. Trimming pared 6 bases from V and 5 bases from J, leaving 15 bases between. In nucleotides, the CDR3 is TGTGCCAGCAGCCGACAGGGAGGGGGAGATACGCAGTATTTT. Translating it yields CASSRQGGGDTQYF.

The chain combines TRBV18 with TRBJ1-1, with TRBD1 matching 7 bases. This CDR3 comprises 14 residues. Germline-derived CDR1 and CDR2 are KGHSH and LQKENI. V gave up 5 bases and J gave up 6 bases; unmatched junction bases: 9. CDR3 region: CASSTIRDRAEAFF. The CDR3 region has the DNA TGTGCCAGCTCAACAATACGAGACAGGGCTGAAGCTTTCTTT.

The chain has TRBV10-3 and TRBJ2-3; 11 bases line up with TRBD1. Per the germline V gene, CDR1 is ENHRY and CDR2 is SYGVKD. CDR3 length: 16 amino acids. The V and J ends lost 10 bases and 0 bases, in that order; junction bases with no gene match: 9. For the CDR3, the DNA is TGTGCCACGGACAGGGGGCGCCGTTCGAGCACAGATACGCAGTATTTT. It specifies CATDRGRRSSTDTQYF.

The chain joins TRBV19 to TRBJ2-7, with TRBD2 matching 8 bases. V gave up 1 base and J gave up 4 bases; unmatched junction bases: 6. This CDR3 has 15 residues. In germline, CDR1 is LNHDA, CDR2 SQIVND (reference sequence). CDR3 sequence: CASSIGPAGAYEQYF. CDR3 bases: TGTGCCAGTAGTATAGGGCCAGCGGGGGCGTACGAGCAGTACTTC.

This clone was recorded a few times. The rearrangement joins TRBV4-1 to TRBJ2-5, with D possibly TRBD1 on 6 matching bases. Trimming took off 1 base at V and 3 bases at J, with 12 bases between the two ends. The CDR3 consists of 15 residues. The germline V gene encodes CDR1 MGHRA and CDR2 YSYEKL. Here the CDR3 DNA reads TGCGCCAGCAGCCAAGGTAACAGGGATGAAGAGACCCAGTACTTC. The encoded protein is CASSQGNRDEETQYF.